This TCR beta chain was found in a study of cytomegalovirus exposure and HLA in healthy donors (dated by TCRdb to the late 2010s). In the study overall: An earlier analysis of more than 550 of the donors reported 276 Gb of sequence data and around 100 million unique TCR beta sequences obtained from around 170 million T cells. Four or five DR-DQ haplotypes were handled as single units for association and clustering, since linkage in the cohort was strong. Donor age, sex, ethnicity and CMV serostatus were compiled together with the repertoire data. The number of donors typed differed by locus, with roughly 620-640 for A, B, C, DRB1 and DQB1, more than 500 for DQA1, nearly 610 for DPA1, and around 450 for DPB1. Among the roughly 390 genotyped donors, around 81% belonged to the genetic ancestry cluster associated with self-reported Caucasian donors. An earlier analysis of 587 of the donors used high-throughput TCR beta sequencing to judge whether each TCR beta V gene segment behaved as functional or pseudogenic. Across 300 to 500 genotyped donors of the cohort, an average of about 240,000 unique TCR beta nucleotide sequences per donor were sequenced, and about a sixth of those sequences were non-productive. The study aimed to test whether cataloging public T cell receptors could reveal signatures of past pathogen exposure. An early release covering roughly 640 HLA-typed donors comprised approximately 290 gigabases of sequencing data and tens of millions of unique TCR sequences. High-throughput TCR immunosequencing, statistical association of individual TCRs with disease status, and machine learning were combined to predict cytomegalovirus infection status. In addition to the first cohort of 666 subjects, a separate validation cohort of approximately 110 different subjects was used. Using immunosequencing, the study profiled T cell repertoires from fewer than 850 subjects and related those repertoires to cytomegalovirus serostatus. Both class I and class II loci were covered by HLA typing, at four-digit resolution. All discovery cohort repertoires had been generated on a single sequencing platform. Rather than using new phenotypic data, the later analysis identified candidate immune exposures from TCR beta sequences and from how often those sequences occurred across donors. In a later genetic analysis, genome-wide SNP genotypes for about three fifths of the roughly 670 donors were used, and that subset was treated as a discovery cohort. A later analysis re-analyzed previously published TCR beta repertoires from approximately 670 donors and added high-resolution HLA genotyping to study TCR occurrence patterns.

The cohort comprised around 700 healthy bone marrow donors. At the time of sampling, every cohort member was nominally healthy, though immune exposures that went unrecorded were likely present. The donor was CMV seronegative and was included in the group of 352 seronegative cohort members. A peripheral blood sample was provided by each donor, and peripheral blood mononuclear cells were used for TCR beta sequencing. The Qiagen DNeasy Blood Extraction Kit was used to extract genomic DNA from the blood cell samples. The study at large found these results: In a later genetic analysis, a missense DCLRE1C variant was associated with V-gene and J-gene trimming of TCR beta chains, and the association was replicated in an independent cohort. For the cohort, immune exposure information was limited to CMV serostatus. In a later genetic analysis, fewer N-insertions in productive TCRs were reported among donors in an Asian-associated ancestry cluster than the roughly 700-donor mean. Presence/absence analyses assumed roughly uniform sequencing depth across donors, an assumption that may not hold. According to a later analysis, TCR association rates differed among HLA loci, with DRB1 alleles showing the most associated TCRs and HLA-C alleles showing the fewest. Most TCR sequences were seen in very few donors, while some public TCRs were found in many individuals. Broadly in line with IMGT annotations, most TCR beta V segments showed up in productive rearrangements about 87% or about 30% of the time in an earlier analysis of 587 of the donors. Linkage disequilibrium might explain the correlated functional status among segregating V segments, but an unknown experimental factor could not be ruled out. Cytomegalovirus status was reported to be diagnosed by the classifier with high specificity and sensitivity in both the original and validation cohorts. In vitro tests confirmed that a few of the cytomegalovirus-associated TCR beta chains recognize cytomegalovirus antigens. Because HLA typing was missing for some donors at each locus, association tests included only the typed subset. A cluster of highly shared sequence variants was judged likely to represent a technical artifact of the sequencing pipeline. Several of the top co-occurrence clusters appeared to be linked to parvovirus B19, influenza, CMV and Epstein-Barr virus, according to a later analysis. Most CMV-associated TCR beta chains appeared to be HLA-restricted in a later analysis, and the HLA associations seemed to be driven largely by CMV exposure. The study listed 150 to 200 TCR beta chains as associated with cytomegalovirus. Assigning TCR associations to individual alleles was difficult when HLA alleles, especially DR and DQ, strongly co-occurred. The authors suggested that the approach could potentially be generalized to other disease states and immunological phenotypes. Over 15 rarely observed V segments, including chromosome 9 orphons, were excluded from the earlier analysis of 550 to 700 of the donors because counts were too low. Only TCR beta chains were sequenced in this cohort, and the absence of alpha or paired-chain data limited detectable features. A later analysis found that HLA-associated TCR beta chains were more clonally expanded and had lower generation probabilities than equally common non-associated chains. A further reported finding was that TCR beta sequences accurately predicted the HLA-A and HLA-B alleles for most subjects in the first cohort. A later analysis associated 15,000 to 20,000 TCR beta sequences with specific HLA alleles at a false discovery rate of 0.05.

To note about this clone: No cognate antigen has been identified for it. Base qualities are not recorded, but no much larger clone differs from it by a single base.

To prepare the library, the immunoSEQ multiplex PCR assay was applied. For the multiplex PCR, a mixture combining 60 forward primers for TCR Vbeta segments and 13 reverse primers for TCR Jbeta segments was used. A multiplex PCR assay on genomic DNA amplified the CDR3 region of rearranged TCR beta genes. The Illumina HiSeq System was used to sequence the amplified TCR beta libraries as 87-base-pair reads. Turning to the authors' computational methods: A later analysis tallied roughly 80 million unique TCR beta chains across the approximately 670 repertoires, and some 10 million of those chains were shared by two or more donors. Raw reads were error-corrected and collapsed into unique sequences by a nearest-neighbor algorithm in which closely related sequences were merged to remove PCR and sequencing errors. To assign V, D and J gene segments, CDR3 sequences were aligned to IMGT reference sequences. For a sequence to be retained, at least a six-nucleotide match to both a V gene segment and a J gene segment was required. A rearrangement counted as productive if the CDR3 had no stop codons and remained in frame with V and J, and every other rearrangement counted as non-productive. Following IMGT convention, CDR3 was defined as the stretch from the second conserved V-encoded cysteine up to the conserved J-encoded phenylalanine. Sequences without an unambiguous match to a single V gene segment were excluded from the earlier analysis of approximately 600 of the donors. An earlier analysis of about 590 of the donors classified V segments as functional when productive rearrangements were above 56.7% and as segregating when the standard deviation between donors was above 5%. A statistical classification framework was built for diagnosing cytomegalovirus status from the catalog of TCR beta chain sequences. In a later analysis, V and J genes were assigned by comparing TCR nucleotide sequences against IMGT/GENE-DB human TR gene sequences. The TCRdist pipeline was used in a later analysis to assign CDR3 sequences and most-parsimonious VDJ recombination scenarios. A later analysis defined each TCR beta chain by its CDR3 amino acid sequence plus V-gene family, and excluded reads lacking a unique V-gene family. To address suspected cross-contamination and a sequencing artifact, a later analysis removed approximately 600 highly shared, low-generation-probability nucleotide sequences. In a later analysis, a clonal expansion index for each public chain was calculated from normalized within-repertoire ranks of inferred template counts. In a later analysis, generation probabilities were computed with a VDJ recombination model fitted to out-of-frame rearrangements, and the resulting probabilities were checked against IGoR. In a later analysis, TCR-TCR, TCR-HLA and TCR-CMV co-occurrence was scored with hypergeometric tests, and a repertoire-size bias correction was applied to TCR pairs. A later analysis estimated false discovery rates by permuting HLA or CMV assignments 20 times. In a later analysis, co-occurring TCRs were grouped using DBSCAN, with TCRdist sequence similarity added in when clustering inside HLA-allele-positive subsets. For co-occurrence clustering, repertoires with fewer than 30,000 or more than 120,000 public chains were excluded, along with roughly 5 repertoires with anomalous nucleotide sharing. In its TCRdb copy, this immuneACCESS table keeps in-frame sequences only and misses some clones. Where compared with another copy, unresolved V genes explain less than half of these, and the others have no known cause. The V and J calls and clone size come from that table; D and trimming were worked out from the DNA. This sample lists about 110,000 clones; roughly 78% were detected once. The ten largest clonotypes hold 1% to 1.5% of the sample.

The sequencing sample was made of PBMCs. The clonotype was recovered from a woman aged 25 to 45 in good health and CMV-seronegative.

The DNA reads TGCGCCAGCAGCCAGCTCCTAACGGGGGACAGAGGCGAAAAACTGTTTTTT. It encodes CASSQLLTGDRGEKLFF. Rearrangement joined TRBV4-3 to TRBJ1-4; 7 bases in the middle match TRBD1. For CDR1 and CDR2, the germline V gene lists LGHNA and YSLEER. The junction shows trimming of 3 bases on V and 8 bases on J, and the gene matches do not reach 15 bases of it. The CDR3 contains 17 residues, cysteine and phenylalanine counted. Only CDR3 DNA remains: 51 bases, in frame from the first base.